The clone carrying this T cell receptor beta chain has a handful of counts. In the study's own analysis: Reference gene primer amplification gave nucleated cell count estimates. TCRdb's copy holds only in-frame clones and misses some; the assay was immunoSEQ multiplex PCR. V, J and clone size reflect that table, while D and trimming were determined from the DNA. The table lists fewer than 200,000 clones, 80% to 90% of them singletons. This entry comes from a study of blood T cell repertoires in COVID-19. Study information: COVID-19 samples from acute and convalescent phases originated in the United States, Italy and Spain. From T cells, B-cell-depleted T cells, or PBMCs came the material, which was cDNA or gDNA.

This CDR3 is built from 15 residues. Germline trimming cut 5 bases from V and 3 bases from J; bases unmatched to any gene: 3. Germline CDR1 and CDR2: SGDLS and YYNGEE. The sequencing input was peripheral blood. V usage is TRBV9 and J usage is TRBJ2-2, with 11 bases identical to TRBD2. The TCR was taken from a man aged 50-60 years with active or convalescent COVID-19. The CDR3 is CASRGGLADTGELFF. The CDR3 region has the DNA TGTGCCAGCAGGGGGGGACTAGCGGACACCGGGGAGCTGTTTTTT.